The 32 T cell receptor beta chains reported below all come from one sample, sequenced in a study of shared clonotypes between healthy human individuals. Sequencing was performed with immunoSEQ multiplex PCR; in TCRdb, only in-frame clones are kept and a portion is missing. There are hundreds of thousands of clones in the sample; 90% to 97% occur only once, and about 0.064% lies in the top ten. Sequenced sample: naive CD4+ T cells sorted from blood. Described subset: CD45RA+ positively selected. These receptors were collected from a woman younger than 45 in good health.

Details on this clone: The sample holds other DNA sequences that translate to the same CDR3. The genes are TRBV11-3 and TRBJ1-1, with D possibly matching TRBD1 (5 bases). Looked up from germline, CDR1 is SGHNT and CDR2 is YENEEA. The CDR3 contains 14 residues. V was trimmed by 3 bases and J by 1 base, leaving 9 bases between them. The CDR3 nucleotides read TGTGCCAGCAGCTTCGGGGGGAAGAACACTGAAGCTTTCTTT. It translates to CASSFGGKNTEAFF.

The J gene is TRBJ1-1, the V gene TRBV6-5, with 11 bases that match TRBD1. CDR1 is MNHEY, CDR2 SVGAGI, per germline. The CDR3 loop spans 14 amino acids. J was trimmed by 3 bases and V by 4 bases; bases with no gene match: 1. CDR3 protein: CASSSGQGDTEAFF. The CDR3 DNA reads TGTGCCAGCAGTTCGGGACAGGGGGACACTGAAGCTTTCTTT.

This chain connects TRBV7-3 to TRBJ2-5; D is uncertain. Germline CDR1 and CDR2: SGHTA and FQGTGA. This CDR3 region has 12 residues. V was clipped by 1 base and J by 11 bases, with 11 bases between them. The CDR3 nucleotides are TGTGCCAGCAGCTTAAAGACCAACCCGCAGTACTTC. It translates to CASSLKTNPQYF.

This sequence joins TRBV7-9 and TRBJ1-6; tentative D call: TRBD1 (6 bases). The V end lost 2 bases, the J end lost 8 bases, and 13 bases lay between the germline ends. CDR1 and CDR2 (germline): SEHNR, FQNEAQ (reference sequence). CDR3 length: 15 amino acids. This CDR3 is CASSLSGGLHSPLHF. The CDR3 DNA follows: TGTGCCAGCAGCTTAAGTGGGGGCCTACATTCACCCCTCCACTTT.

This chain connects TRBV5-6 to TRBJ1-2; D is uncertain. CDR1 is SGHDT and CDR2 is YYEEEE in the germline V gene. This CDR3 is built from 12 residues. V lost 4 bases, J lost 6 bases, and 10 bases lay in between. CDR3 loop: CASSLGPNGYTF. Written as DNA, the CDR3 is TGTGCCAGCAGCCTTGGGCCCAATGGCTACACCTTC.

This sequence joins TRBV11-2 and TRBJ2-1; 11 nucleotides match TRBD2. The CDR3 runs to 15 residues. V lost 4 bases to trimming and J lost 6 bases; unmatched junction nucleotides: 5. Germline lookup yields CDR1 SGHAT and CDR2 FQNNGV. The CDR3 spells CASSSTSGSPNEQFF. The CDR3 nucleotides are TGTGCCAGCAGCTCTACTAGCGGGAGTCCCAATGAGCAGTTCTTC.

DNA of the CDR3: TGTGCCAGCAGCTTTATGGGGGTTGGAAACACCATATATTTT. This encodes CASSFMGVGNTIYF. V usage is TRBV7-3 and J usage is TRBJ1-3; tentative D call: TRBD1 (5 bases). This CDR3 is built from 14 residues. The V end lost 3 bases, the J end lost 3 bases, and 9 bases lay between the germline ends. CDR1 SGHTA and CDR2 FQGTGA come from the germline V gene.

The genes are TRBV2 and TRBJ2-7, with 10 bases lining up with TRBD2. This CDR3 region has 15 residues. The V gene end was trimmed by 3 bases and the J gene end by 6 bases; junction bases not matched to a gene: 8. Germline CDR1 and CDR2: SNHLY and FYNNEI. Here the CDR3 DNA reads TGTGCCAGCAGTGACGAAGCGGGAGGGTTTTCCGAGCAGTACTTC. Translating it yields CASSDEAGGFSEQYF.

The chain combines TRBV28 with TRBJ2-5; TRBD1 matches at 8 bases. Gene TRBJ2-7 matches the end of the DNA better, so the J call may be wrong. The CDR3 has 15 residues. Germline V gene data show CDR1 as MDHEN and CDR2 as SYDVKM. The CDR3 sequence: CASTPGGSGSYEQYF. CDR3 sequence (DNA): TGTGCCAGCACCCCAGGGGGCAGCGGCTCCTACGAGCAGTACTTC.

The chain joins TRBV5-8 to TRBJ1-5, with 9 positions matching TRBD1. Germline V lookup: CDR1 SGHTS, CDR2 YDEGEE. This CDR3 spans 15 amino acids. V lost 3 bases, J lost 2 bases, and 3 bases stayed unmatched. The CDR3 here is CASSSRTGGNQPQHF. CDR3 DNA: TGTGCCAGCAGCTCACGGACAGGGGGCAATCAGCCCCAGCATTTT.

The chain has TRBV28 and TRBJ2-3, with TRBD2 matching 8 bases. Unmatched junction bases numbered 11, after V lost 6 bases and J lost 0 bases. Germline assignment: CDR1 MDHEN and CDR2 SYDVKM. The CDR3 extends over 17 amino acids. The CDR3: CASSEAYPSGSTDTQYF. The CDR3 DNA is TGTGCCAGCAGCGAAGCCTATCCTAGCGGGAGCACAGATACGCAGTATTTT.

The rearrangement joins TRBV6-1 to TRBJ2-1; a weak D match, TRBD2 (5 bases). The CDR3 has 14 residues. The germline V gene has CDR1 MNHNS and CDR2 SASEGT. The V and J ends lost 6 bases and 5 bases respectively, with 14 bases between them. The CDR3 sequence: CASSGSTRNNEQFF. CDR3 DNA sequence: TGTGCCAGCAGCGGATCTACTAGGAACAATGAGCAGTTCTTC.

Only one count was recorded for this clone. The genes are TRBV28 and TRBJ2-2; a possible D gene is TRBD2 (6 bases). From germline, CDR1 is MDHEN and CDR2 SYDVKM. CDR3 length: 16 residues. Trimming stripped 4 bases from V and 6 bases from J, with 18 bases between. CDR3 sequence reads: CASSSPGLVLAGELFF. The CDR3 region has the DNA TGTGCCAGCAGTTCCCCGGGACTGGTGCTGGCCGGGGAGCTGTTTTTT.

V usage is TRBV7-2 and J usage is TRBJ2-5, with D possibly being TRBD2 (5 bases). The J call may be in error: the DNA end matches TRBJ2-7 better. The CDR3 runs to 14 residues. The germline CDR1 and CDR2 sequences are SGHTA and FQGNSA. CDR3 sequence reads: CASSFVEGPYEQYF. Here the CDR3 DNA reads TGTGCCAGCAGCTTCGTCGAGGGCCCCTACGAGCAGTACTTC.

As concerns this clone: The sample holds other DNA sequences that translate to the same CDR3. This chain links TRBV5-4 with TRBJ2-5; D perhaps matches TRBD2 (5 bases). CDR1 and CDR2 from the germline V gene are SGHNT and YYREEE (reference sequence). V was cut by 2 bases and J by 5 bases, with 10 bases left in between. This CDR3 spans 13 amino acids. The CDR3 coding sequence is TGTGCCAGCAGCTTAGGAGGTCAGGAGACCCAGTACTTC. Protein sequence: CASSLGGQETQYF.

The rearrangement uses TRBV5-4 and TRBJ2-7, with 8 bases lining up with TRBD1. The CDR3 contains 15 residues. Germline CDR1 and CDR2: SGHNT and YYREEE (reference sequence). V was clipped by 3 bases and J by 3 bases; unmatched bases: 8. The CDR3 protein is CASSSPGTGSYEQYF. DNA of the CDR3: TGTGCCAGCAGCTCCCCCGGGACAGGAAGCTACGAGCAGTACTTC.

The rearrangement joins TRBV4-1 to TRBJ1-6, with 8 bases aligning to TRBD1. Trimming at V came to 2 bases and at J to 12 bases, leaving 6 bases not matched to a gene. From germline, CDR1 is MGHRA and CDR2 YSYEKL. CDR3 length equals 14 residues. CDR3 DNA sequence: TGCGCCAGCAGCCAATTTGACAGGGGCATACCCCTCCACTTT. It encodes CASSQFDRGIPLHF.

CDR3: CASSQQAGSSMSYF. In DNA form, the CDR3 reads TGTGCCAGCAGCCAACAAGCAGGTTCTTCGATGTCGTATTTT. The gene calls are TRBV4-2 and TRBJ1-3; no clear D. V lost 2 bases to trimming and J lost 16 bases, with 21 bases between them. This CDR3 is 14 amino acids long. Germline V lookup: CDR1 LGHNA, CDR2 YNFKEQ.

This rearrangement joins TRBV18 to TRBJ2-3, with 10 bases fitting TRBD2. V shed 1 base, J shed 2 bases, and the junction held 9 bases outside the gene matches. Germline V lookup: CDR1 KGHSH, CDR2 LQKENI. The CDR3 loop spans 18 amino acids. For the CDR3, the DNA is TGTGCCAGCTCACCACAAGAGGGGGGACTAGCGTACACAGATACGCAGTATTTT. This gives the protein CASSPQEGGLAYTDTQYF.

V and J are TRBV29-1 and TRBJ2-2; TRBD2 aligns across 7 bases. The V segment lost 7 bases and the J segment 2 bases; nucleotides outside the gene matches: 1. The CDR3 sequence is 12 residues long. Germline CDR1 is SQVTM and CDR2 is ANQGSEA. The chain's CDR3 is CSAGLNTGELFF. CDR3 in DNA: TGCAGCGCGGGACTAAACACCGGGGAGCTGTTTTTT.

On this clone itself: Other DNA sequences in this sample translate to the same CDR3. The V gene is TRBV28, the J gene TRBJ2-5; the D gene is possibly TRBD1 (6 bases). V was pared by 2 bases and J by 1 base, with 8 bases between. The CDR3 is 14 residues long. CDR1 is MDHEN and CDR2 is SYDVKM in the germline V gene. The CDR3 DNA is TGTGCCAGCAGTTTAGGGGGCGTCCAAGAGACCCAGTACTTC. Protein: CASSLGGVQETQYF.

The chain employs TRBV7-2 and TRBJ2-2; D remains ambiguous. The CDR3 runs to 16 residues. CDR1 is SGHTA, CDR2 FQGNSA, per germline. V gave up 2 bases and J gave up 0 bases, with 10 bases separating them. CDR3 DNA sequence: TGTGCCAGCAGCTTAAGGTCCGGCGCGAACACCGGGGAGCTGTTTTTT. Translation: CASSLRSGANTGELFF.

This clone was detected once. The chain is built from TRBV6-1 and TRBJ1-5; no reliable D call. V gave up 2 bases and J gave up 6 bases, with 11 bases separating them. Germline V gene sequence: CDR1 MNHNS, CDR2 SASEGT. The length of the CDR3 is 14 residues. For the CDR3, the DNA is TGTGCCAGCAGTGAATCGAGGGTAACTCAGCCCCAGCATTTT. It translates to CASSESRVTQPQHF.

On this clone: One junction end disagrees with the germline gene, perhaps due to a read error. The gene calls are TRBV6-5 and TRBJ2-5; 8 nucleotides match TRBD1. The CDR3 spans 16 residues. Per the germline V gene, CDR1 is MNHEY and CDR2 is SVGAGI. The DNA for the CDR3 is TGTGCCAGCAGTTACACTGGGACAGGCCACCAGGAGACCCAGTACTTC. It yields the protein CASSYTGTGHQETQYF.

CDR3 DNA sequence: TGCGCCAGCAGCCCGGAGGTGCTGAACGTCCTGACTTTC. Translated: CASSPEVLNVLTF. The chain has TRBV5-1 and TRBJ2-6; D is possibly TRBD2 (5 bases). Germline V gene data show CDR1 as SGHRS and CDR2 as YFSETQ. Trimming took off 4 bases at V and 10 bases at J, with 12 bases between the two ends. This CDR3 is 13 amino acids long.

This clone was seen a single time. The chain couples TRBV30 to TRBJ2-7; D possibly corresponds to TRBD2 (6 bases). Germline CDR1 GTSNPN, CDR2 SVGIG (reference sequence). Deletions cut 2 bases from V and 1 base from J, with 9 bases between. The CDR3 is 13 residues long. This chain's CDR3 is CAWSTGTSYEQYF. The DNA of the CDR3 is TGTGCCTGGAGTACCGGGACTTCCTACGAGCAGTACTTC. Combining the CDR3 with reference TRBV30 and TRBJ2-7 gives the whole variable domain SQTIHQWPATLVQPVGSPLSLECTVEGTSNPNLYWYRQAAGRGLQLLFYSVGIGQISSEVPQNLSASRPQDRQFILSSKKLLLSDSGFYLCAWSTGTSYEQYFGPGTRLTVT.

This sequence joins TRBV18 and TRBJ2-1; D assignment may be TRBD1 or TRBD2 (5 bases each). Germline CDR1 is KGHSH and CDR2 is LQKENI. V lost 5 bases and J lost 2, with 13 bases in between. The CDR3 has 15 amino acids. The CDR3 reads CASSSERGTYNEQFF. CDR3 DNA sequence: TGTGCCAGCTCATCAGAGAGGGGAACCTACAATGAGCAGTTCTTC.

The chain has TRBV2 and TRBJ2-1, with unresolved D. Germline CDR1 SNHLY, CDR2 FYNNEI. Trimming shortened V by 4 bases and J by 0 bases, and 10 bases separated the two germline ends. This CDR3 has 15 amino acids. The CDR3, as DNA: TGTGCCAGCAGTGTGGAGCCGACCTCCTACAATGAGCAGTTCTTC. It specifies CASSVEPTSYNEQFF.

This clone showed up just once. The rearrangement joins TRBV29-1 to TRBJ1-1; 10 nucleotides line up with TRBD1. J was trimmed by 3 bases and V by 5 bases; bases with no gene match: 6. The germline V gene encodes CDR1 SQVTM and CDR2 ANQGSEA. This CDR3 comprises 14 residues. This chain's CDR3 is CSVRQGAGDTEAFF. The CDR3, as DNA: TGCAGCGTTCGACAGGGGGCTGGAGACACTGAAGCTTTCTTT.

The J gene is TRBJ2-7, the V gene TRBV5-1, with D perhaps TRBD2 (5 bases). V lost 4 bases to trimming and J lost 3 bases, with 14 bases between them. In germline, CDR1 is SGHRS, CDR2 YFSETQ. The CDR3 length is 14 residues. The chain's CDR3 is CASSPGFDNYEQYF. In DNA form, the CDR3 reads TGCGCCAGCAGCCCGGGATTCGATAACTACGAGCAGTACTTC.

The chain has TRBV19 and TRBJ1-2, with D unclear. V gave up 3 bases and J gave up 7 bases, with 6 bases separating them. Germline V gives CDR1 LNHDA, CDR2 SQIVND (reference sequence). CDR3 length: 11 residues. The CDR3 loop is CASSIGSGYTF. Here the CDR3 DNA reads TGTGCCAGTAGTATCGGGTCTGGCTACACCTTC. Filled out from reference TRBV19 and TRBJ1-2, the complete variable domain reads DGGITQSPKYLFRKEGQNVTLSCEQNLNHDAMYWYRQDPGQGLRLIYYSQIVNDFQKGDIAEGYSVSREKKESFPLTVTSAQKNPTAFYLCASSIGSGYTFGSGTRLTVV.

This chain uses TRBV5-6 with TRBJ2-1; tentative D call: TRBD2 (5 bases). The CDR3 totals 15 residues. Germline V CDR1 and CDR2: SGHDT, YYEEEE. V was cut by 4 bases and J by 4 bases, with 15 bases left in between. The CDR3 loop is CASSIGLSLYNEQFF. The DNA for the CDR3 is TGTGCCAGCAGCATAGGACTTAGTCTGTACAATGAGCAGTTCTTC.